This T cell receptor beta chain was retrieved from a study of blood T cell repertoires in COVID-19. Study summary: Nucleic acid was either cDNA or gDNA, and it came from T cells, B-cell-depleted T cells, or PBMCs.

It was during active infection that Seattle patients were enrolled and then longitudinally followed. Germline CDR1 and CDR2: SGHRS and YFSETQ. This CDR3 comprises 18 residues. The V and J ends lost 1 base and 0 bases respectively, with 19 bases between them. This clone was observed at least ten times. Sequenced by immunoSEQ multiplex PCR; TCRdb stores in-frame clones only, minus some. The table lists under 200,000 clones, approximately 79% of them singletons, with around 8.1% in the top ten. The chain couples TRBV5-1 to TRBJ1-1, with D maybe TRBD1 (5 bases). Sequencing used peripheral blood. This receptor was identified in a woman aged 60-70 years with COVID-19, enrolled during active disease. The CDR3 spells CASSLLGGKVRMNTEAFF. The CDR3 bases are TGCGCCAGCAGCTTGTTGGGGGGGAAGGTCAGGATGAACACTGAAGCTTTCTTT.